Described below is a single TCR beta chain sequence and its context. What it recognizes is unknown. Study-level findings and limits: Whole repertoires were not studied in the larger cohort, only one V-J beta rearrangement. Tumor Treg TCRs overlapped most with tumor naive CD4+ cells.

CDR3 length: 12 amino acids. CDR1 is ENHRY, CDR2 SYGVKD, per germline. V lost 0 bases and J lost 9, with 6 bases in between. TCRdb re-called the 5' RACE reads through MiXCR, storing one row per CDR3 protein. The repertoire includes 53,000 or so distinct CDR3 sequences, around 24% of them detected once, and 2.5% to 4% sits in the top ten. Sequencing was carried out using tumor-infiltrating naive CD4+ T cells sorted from the breast tumor. Noted subset: naive CD4+ T cells, CD4+CD45RA+CD25-. The receptor was derived from a female donor with breast cancer. V and J are TRBV10-3 and TRBJ2-1, with unresolved D. CDR3 sequence reads: CAISESVGEQFF. The CDR3 nucleotides read TGTGCCATCAGTGAGTCTGTGGGTGAGCAGTTCTTC.